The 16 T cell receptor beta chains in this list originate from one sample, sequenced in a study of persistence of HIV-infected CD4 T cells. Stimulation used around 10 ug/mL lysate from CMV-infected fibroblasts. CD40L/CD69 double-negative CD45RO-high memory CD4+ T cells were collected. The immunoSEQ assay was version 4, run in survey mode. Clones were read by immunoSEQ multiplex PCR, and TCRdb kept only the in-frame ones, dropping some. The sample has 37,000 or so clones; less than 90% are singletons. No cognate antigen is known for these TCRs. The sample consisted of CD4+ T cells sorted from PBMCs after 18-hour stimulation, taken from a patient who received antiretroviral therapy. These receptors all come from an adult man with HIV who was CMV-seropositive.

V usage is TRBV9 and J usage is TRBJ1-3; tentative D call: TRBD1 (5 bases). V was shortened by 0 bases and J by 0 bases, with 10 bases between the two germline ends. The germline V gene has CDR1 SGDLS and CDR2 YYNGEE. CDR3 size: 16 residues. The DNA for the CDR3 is TGTGCCAGCAGCGTAGGGCAGGGCCACTCTGGAAACACCATATATTTT. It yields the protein CASSVGQGHSGNTIYF.

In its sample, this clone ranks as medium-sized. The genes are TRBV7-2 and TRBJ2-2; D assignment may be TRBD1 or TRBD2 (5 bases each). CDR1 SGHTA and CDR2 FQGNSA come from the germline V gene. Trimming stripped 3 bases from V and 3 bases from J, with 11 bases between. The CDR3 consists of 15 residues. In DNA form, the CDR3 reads TGTGCCAGCAGCTTCAAGGGGCGGGACACCGGGGAGCTGTTTTTT. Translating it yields CASSFKGRDTGELFF.

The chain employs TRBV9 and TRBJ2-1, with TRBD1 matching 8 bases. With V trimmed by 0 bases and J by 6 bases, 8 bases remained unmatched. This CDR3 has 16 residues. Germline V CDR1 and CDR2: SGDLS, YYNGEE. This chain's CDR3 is CASSVVGTGLGNEQFF. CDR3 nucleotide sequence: TGTGCCAGCAGCGTAGTCGGGACAGGTCTCGGCAATGAGCAGTTCTTC. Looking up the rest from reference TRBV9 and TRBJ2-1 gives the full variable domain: DSGVTQTPKHLITATGQRVTLRCSPRSGDLSVYWYQQSLDQGLQFLIQYYNGEERAKGNILERFSAQQFPDLHSELNLSSLELGDSALYFCASSVVGTGLGNEQFFGPGTRLTVL.

CDR3 amino acids: CASRPRGGSARDTQYF. The CDR3 bases are TGTGCCAGCAGGCCAAGAGGGGGGTCGGCGAGAGATACGCAGTATTTT. The rearrangement joins TRBV2 to TRBJ2-3; the D call may be TRBD1 or TRBD2 (6 bases each). Trimming stripped 6 bases from V and 5 bases from J, with 21 bases between. Germline-derived CDR1 and CDR2 are SNHLY and FYNNEI. This CDR3 is 16 amino acids long.

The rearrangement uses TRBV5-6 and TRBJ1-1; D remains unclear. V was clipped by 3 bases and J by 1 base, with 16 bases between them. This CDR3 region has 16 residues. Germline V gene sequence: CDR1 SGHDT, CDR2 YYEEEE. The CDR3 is CASSWQPQRRNTEAFF. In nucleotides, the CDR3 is TGTGCCAGCAGCTGGCAACCACAGCGACGGAACACTGAAGCTTTCTTT.

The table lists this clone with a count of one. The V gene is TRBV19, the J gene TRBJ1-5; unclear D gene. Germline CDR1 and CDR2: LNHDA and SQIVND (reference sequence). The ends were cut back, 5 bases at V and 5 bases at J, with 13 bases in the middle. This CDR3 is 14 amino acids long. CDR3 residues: CASSVSLRDQPQHF. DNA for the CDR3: TGTGCCAGTAGTGTATCATTGCGGGATCAGCCCCAGCATTTT.

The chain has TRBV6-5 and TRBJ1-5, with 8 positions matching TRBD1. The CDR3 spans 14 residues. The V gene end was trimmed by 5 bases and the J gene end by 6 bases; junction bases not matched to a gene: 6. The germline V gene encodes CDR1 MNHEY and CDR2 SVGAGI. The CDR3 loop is CASSTQGVGQPQHF. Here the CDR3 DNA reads TGTGCCAGCAGTACACAGGGGGTGGGTCAGCCCCAGCATTTT.

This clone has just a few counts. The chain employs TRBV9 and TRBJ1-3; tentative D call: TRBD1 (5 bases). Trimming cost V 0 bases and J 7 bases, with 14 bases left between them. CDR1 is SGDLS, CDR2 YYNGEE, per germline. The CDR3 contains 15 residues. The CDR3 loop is CASSVAPGRANTIYF. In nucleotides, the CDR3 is TGTGCCAGCAGCGTAGCGCCAGGGAGGGCCAACACCATATATTTT.

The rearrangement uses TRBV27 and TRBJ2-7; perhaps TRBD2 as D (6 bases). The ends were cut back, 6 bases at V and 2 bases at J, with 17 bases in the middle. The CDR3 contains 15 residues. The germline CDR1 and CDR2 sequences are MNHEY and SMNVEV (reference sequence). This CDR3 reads CASSLFSGGAYEQYF. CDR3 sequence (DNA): TGTGCCAGCAGCCTCTTCTCTGGCGGGGCCTACGAGCAGTACTTC.

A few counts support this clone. This chain's CDR3 is CASSQRYNEQFF. Written as DNA, the CDR3 is TGTGCCAGCAGCCAACGGTACAATGAGCAGTTCTTC. The gene calls are TRBV3-1 (or the pseudogene TRBV3-2) and TRBJ2-1; D ambiguous. The CDR3 length is 12 residues. Trimming removed 2 bases from V and 4 bases from J, with 3 bases in between. Germline V gene data show CDR1 as LGHDT and CDR2 as YNNKEL (reference sequence).

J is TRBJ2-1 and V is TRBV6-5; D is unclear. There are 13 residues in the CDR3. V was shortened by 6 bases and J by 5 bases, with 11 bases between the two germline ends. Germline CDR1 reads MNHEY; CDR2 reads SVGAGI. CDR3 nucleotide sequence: TGTGCCAGCAGGAGGCAGTCACACAATGAGCAGTTCTTC. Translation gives CASRRQSHNEQFF.

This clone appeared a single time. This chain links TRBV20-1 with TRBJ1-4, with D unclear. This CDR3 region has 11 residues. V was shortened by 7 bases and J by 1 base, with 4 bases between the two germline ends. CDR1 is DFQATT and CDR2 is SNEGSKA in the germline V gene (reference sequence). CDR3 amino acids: CSVKTNEKLFF. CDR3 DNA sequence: TGCAGTGTCAAAACTAATGAAAAACTGTTTTTT.

CDR3 DNA: TGTGCCAGCAGTTACCCGGGACGGGTGACCACTGAAGCTTTCTTT. The encoded protein is CASSYPGRVTTEAFF. The genes are TRBV6-2 or TRBV6-3 and TRBJ1-1; a weak D match, TRBD1 (5 bases). The CDR3 totals 15 residues. The germline V gene encodes CDR1 MNHEY and CDR2 SVGEGT. Trimming took 2 bases from V and 4 from J, leaving 14 bases between them.

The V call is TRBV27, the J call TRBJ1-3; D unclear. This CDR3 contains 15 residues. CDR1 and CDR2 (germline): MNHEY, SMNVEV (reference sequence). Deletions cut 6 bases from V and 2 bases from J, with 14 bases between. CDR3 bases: TGTGCCAGCAGCCCGAGGGTTAATACTGGAAACACCATATATTTT. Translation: CASSPRVNTGNTIYF.

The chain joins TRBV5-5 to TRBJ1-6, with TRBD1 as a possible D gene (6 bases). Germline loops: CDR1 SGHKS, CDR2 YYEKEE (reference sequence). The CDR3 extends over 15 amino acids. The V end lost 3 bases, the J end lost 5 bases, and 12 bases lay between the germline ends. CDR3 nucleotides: TGTGCCAGCAGCTCTTGGACAGAAGATAATTCACCCCTCCACTTT. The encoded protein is CASSSWTEDNSPLHF.

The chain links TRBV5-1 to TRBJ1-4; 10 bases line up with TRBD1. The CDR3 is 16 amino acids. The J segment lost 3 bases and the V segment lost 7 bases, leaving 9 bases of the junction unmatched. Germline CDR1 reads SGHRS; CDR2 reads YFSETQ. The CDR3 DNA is TGCGCCAGCTCCGGGACAGGGGTTGGTTCTAATGAAAAACTGTTTTTT. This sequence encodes CASSGTGVGSNEKLFF.